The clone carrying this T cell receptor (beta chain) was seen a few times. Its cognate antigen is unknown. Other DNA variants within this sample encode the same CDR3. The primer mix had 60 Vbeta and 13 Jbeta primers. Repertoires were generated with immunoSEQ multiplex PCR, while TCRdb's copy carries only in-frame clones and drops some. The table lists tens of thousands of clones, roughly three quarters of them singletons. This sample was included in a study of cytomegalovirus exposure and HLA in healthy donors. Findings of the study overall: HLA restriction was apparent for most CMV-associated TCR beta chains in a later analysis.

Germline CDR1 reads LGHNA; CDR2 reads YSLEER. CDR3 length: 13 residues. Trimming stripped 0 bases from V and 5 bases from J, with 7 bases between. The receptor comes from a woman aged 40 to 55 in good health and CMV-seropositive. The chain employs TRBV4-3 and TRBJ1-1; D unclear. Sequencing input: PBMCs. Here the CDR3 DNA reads TGCGCCAGCAGCCAAGAGAGTGTTACTGAAGCTTTCTTT. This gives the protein CASSQESVTEAFF.